A selection of T cell receptor beta chains follows, all from one sample in a study of blood T cell repertoires in COVID-19. The protocol was immunoSEQ multiplex PCR, while the TCRdb copy is restricted to in-frame clones and leaves out a portion. The repertoire holds 100,000 to 150,000 clones, with approximately 80% as singletons. The source material was peripheral blood. The receptors were gathered from a human donor in a cohort sampled during active COVID-19. The CDR3 runs from the conserved cysteine through the conserved F or W. D genes are given only for firm matches. Clone sizes are given selectively: once, few, many, or a class where the clone is expanded.

.	TRBV5-1	TRBJ2-5	.	CASSLKGVQETQYF	TGCGCCAGCAGCTTGAAGGGGGTCCAAGAGACCCAGTACTTC
.	TRBV2	TRBJ2-3	TRBD2	CASRATSGGTDTQYF	TGTGCCAGCAGAGCGACTAGCGGGGGAACAGATACGCAGTATTTT
.	TRBV3-1/TRBV3-2	TRBJ1-3	.	CASSFGHTGSGNTIYF	TGTGCCAGCAGCTTTGGCCATACAGGGTCTGGAAACACCATATATTTT
few	TRBV19	TRBJ1-6	.	CASTPASSYNSPLHF	TGTGCCAGTACTCCAGCGAGCTCCTATAATTCACCCCTCCACTTT
.	TRBV27	TRBJ1-6	TRBD1	CASSGQGYLLSPLHF	TGTGCCAGCAGCGGACAGGGTTACCTTCTATCACCCCTCCACTTT
.	TRBV10-3	TRBJ1-1	.	CAIGGTGNTEAFF	TGTGCCATCGGAGGGACGGGGAACACTGAAGCTTTCTTT
.	TRBV10-3	TRBJ1-6	TRBD1	CAISDRDRGISPLHF	TGTGCCATCAGTGATCGGGACAGGGGTATTTCACCCCTCCACTTT
.	TRBV12-5	TRBJ1-2	.	CASGLVSAGLTSGYTF	TGTGCTAGTGGTTTGGTATCGGCAGGCCTAACTAGTGGCTACACCTTC
once	TRBV28	TRBJ2-5	.	CASSLSSEATQYF	TGTGCCAGCAGTTTAAGTAGCGAGGCGACCCAGTACTTC
few	TRBV7-8	TRBJ1-1	TRBD1	CASSPQDRVWTEAFF	TGTGCCAGCAGCCCGCAGGACAGGGTTTGGACTGAAGCTTTCTTT
.	TRBV28	TRBJ2-3	.	CASISGRGSGTDTQYF	TGTGCCAGCATCTCGGGTCGGGGGAGTGGCACAGATACGCAGTATTTT
.	TRBV28	TRBJ1-1	.	CASSSINLNTEAFF	TGTGCCAGCAGTTCTATTAACTTGAACACTGAAGCTTTCTTT
.	TRBV7-7	TRBJ2-5	TRBD2	CASSVAGGEGETQYF	TGTGCTAGCTCCGTCGCGGGGGGCGAGGGAGAGACCCAGTACTTC
.	TRBV19	TRBJ1-2	.	CASSGSKAIYGYTF	TGTGCTAGTTCCGGTTCCAAAGCAATTTATGGCTACACCTTC
.	TRBV4-1	TRBJ1-4	TRBD1	CASSLPPQGQGNEKLFF	TGCGCCAGCAGCCTCCCCCCCCAGGGACAGGGTAATGAAAAACTGTTTTTT
few	TRBV7-2	TRBJ1-1	.	CASTIMRNTEAFF	TGTGCCAGCACCATCATGAGGAACACTGAAGCTTTCTTT
.	TRBV7-3	TRBJ2-2	.	CASSLLLNTGELFF	TGTGCCAGCAGCTTACTATTAAACACCGGGGAGCTGTTTTTT
once	TRBV5-5	TRBJ2-7	.	CASSYAGVVSYEQYF	TGTGCCAGCAGTTATGCAGGGGTGGTGTCCTACGAGCAGTACTTC
many	TRBV27	TRBJ2-1	.	CASSLSPGWFATGNEQFF	TGTGCCAGCAGTTTATCACCGGGGTGGTTCGCAACCGGTAATGAGCAGTTCTTC
.	TRBV28	TRBJ2-7	TRBD1	CASREGTAYEQYF	TGTGCCAGCAGAGAAGGGACAGCCTACGAGCAGTACTTC
.	TRBV7-2	TRBJ1-3	.	CASSLAPTGSGNTIYF	TGTGCCAGCAGCTTAGCCCCTACAGGGTCTGGAAACACCATATATTTT
few	TRBV28	TRBJ2-1	.	CASSSLPKNNEQFF	TGTGCCAGCAGTTCGCTACCGAAAAACAATGAGCAGTTCTTC
.	TRBV10-3	TRBJ2-2	TRBD1	CAIRGGTGDTGELFF	TGTGCCATCAGGGGCGGGACAGGGGACACCGGGGAGCTGTTTTTT
many	TRBV5-3	TRBJ2-7	.	CARSFRVPPYEQYF	TGTGCCAGAAGCTTCCGAGTTCCTCCCTACGAGCAGTACTTC
few	TRBV6-6	TRBJ1-5	TRBD1	CASSYSDRDNQPQHF	TGTGCCAGCAGTTACTCGGACAGGGACAATCAGCCCCAGCATTTT
.	TRBV6-5	TRBJ1-4	TRBD1	CASSYSDREGEKLFF	TGTGCCAGCAGTTACTCGGACAGGGAAGGTGAAAAACTGTTTTTT
.	TRBV9	TRBJ2-2	.	CASSLTNTGELFF	TGTGCCAGCAGTCTAACGAACACCGGGGAGCTGTTTTTT
few	TRBV30	TRBJ1-2	TRBD1	CAWSRQGAEGYTF	TGTGCCTGGAGTCGGCAGGGGGCAGAGGGCTACACCTTC
.	TRBV7-9	TRBJ2-5	TRBD1	CASSSDRVVYQETQYF	TGTGCCAGCAGCTCGGACAGGGTAGTCTACCAAGAGACCCAGTACTTC
.	TRBV28	TRBJ2-1	.	CASSSSLGAYNEQFF	TGTGCCAGCAGTTCTAGTCTCGGGGCCTACAATGAGCAGTTCTTC
.	TRBV5-1	TRBJ1-1	TRBD1	CASSLGSTGGRGTEAFF	TGCGCCAGCAGCTTGGGTTCAACAGGGGGCCGGGGCACTGAAGCTTTCTTT
.	TRBV4-3	TRBJ2-1	.	CASSQGGVGAEQFF	TGCGCCAGCAGCCAAGGGGGGGTTGGGGCTGAGCAGTTCTTC
.	TRBV27	TRBJ2-2	.	CASSLRGADRASTGELFF	TGTGCCAGCAGTTTACGGGGGGCGGACAGGGCCAGCACCGGGGAGCTGTTTTTT
.	TRBV6-2/TRBV6-3	TRBJ1-5	TRBD1	CASSLQGAQPQHF	TGTGCCAGCAGCCTACAGGGGGCGCAGCCCCAGCATTTT
few	TRBV6-5	TRBJ1-1	.	CASSSQMNTEAFF	TGTGCCAGCAGTTCACAAATGAACACTGAAGCTTTCTTT
few	TRBV28	TRBJ1-4	.	CASSLRPREKLFF	TGTGCCAGCAGTTTACGCCCCCGGGAAAAACTGTTTTTT